Below, 16 T cell receptor beta chains from the same sample are listed, as sequenced in a study of shared clonotypes between healthy human individuals. Profiled with immunoSEQ multiplex PCR; TCRdb holds only in-frame clones, not every one. The table records about 490,000 clones, 78% of them present only once. The sample comprised PBMCs. Source of these receptors: a woman between 40 and 50 years old in good health. Some clones in this sample may be carry-over from other donors' samples.

The chain is built from TRBV7-2 and TRBJ2-5; D is undetermined. CDR1 SGHTA and CDR2 FQGNSA come from the germline V gene. The CDR3 totals 13 residues. Trimming pared 1 base from V and 2 bases from J, leaving 5 bases between. CDR3 coding DNA: TGTGCCAGCAGCTTAGTGGGGCAAGAGACCCAGTACTTC. It is translated as CASSLVGQETQYF. Complete variable domain (other parts from reference TRBV7-2 and TRBJ2-5): GAGVSQSPSNKVTEKGKDVELRCDPISGHTALYWYRQSLGQGLEFLIYFQGNSAPDKSGLPSDRFSAERTGGSVSTLTIQRTQQEDSAVYLCASSLVGQETQYFGPGTRLLVL.

The chain uses TRBV29-1 and TRBJ2-7; D not resolved. The CDR3 is made up of 13 amino acids. Germline-derived CDR1 and CDR2 are SQVTM and ANQGSEA. Trimming took 5 bases from V and 1 from J, leaving 12 bases between them. The CDR3 reads CSVYSHLSYEQYF. The DNA of the CDR3 is TGCAGCGTTTACAGCCACCTTTCCTACGAGCAGTACTTC.

About this clone: Possible read error: a much larger clone is one base away. The rearrangement uses TRBV7-2 and TRBJ2-2; D not certain. This CDR3 region has 13 residues. Trimming took 3 bases from V and 0 from J, leaving 2 bases between them. CDR1 is SGHTA and CDR2 is FQGNSA in the germline V gene. CDR3 loop: CASSFSNTGELFF. The DNA of the CDR3 is TGTGCCAGCAGCTTTTCGAACACCGGGGAGCTGTTTTTT.

V and J are TRBV2 and TRBJ2-7, with D unresolved. The CDR3 covers 11 residues. CDR1 is SNHLY, CDR2 FYNNEI, per germline. V lost 5 bases, J lost 6 bases, and 8 bases lay in between. The CDR3 spells CASSREGEQYF. Here the CDR3 DNA reads TGTGCCAGCAGTAGGGAAGGCGAGCAGTACTTC.

This chain connects TRBV7-3 to TRBJ1-1; no clear D. V lost 5 bases and J lost 4, with 14 bases in between. Per the germline V gene, CDR1 is SGHTA and CDR2 is FQGTGA. The CDR3 loop spans 14 amino acids. The chain's CDR3 is CASSRNRGSTEAFF. The CDR3, as DNA: TGTGCCAGCAGCCGAAACCGGGGTTCCACTGAAGCTTTCTTT. The full variable domain, in which reference TRBV7-3 and TRBJ1-1 provide the parts outside the CDR3, is GAGVSQTPSNKVTEKGKYVELRCDPISGHTALYWYRQSLGQGPEFLIYFQGTGAADDSGLPNDRFFAVRPEGSVSTLKIQRTERGDSAVYLCASSRNRGSTEAFFGQGTRLTVV.

The genes are TRBV6-5 and TRBJ2-3, with 8 bases lining up with TRBD2. The V gene's germline CDR1 is MNHEY and CDR2 SVGAGI. The V segment lost 6 bases and the J segment 0 bases; nucleotides outside the gene matches: 5. This CDR3 is 15 amino acids long. DNA of the CDR3: TGTGCCAGCAGACTCGCGGGAGGCAGCACAGATACGCAGTATTTT. Translating gives CASRLAGGSTDTQYF.

The rearrangement joins TRBV5-4 to TRBJ2-7, with 8 bases fitting TRBD2. The junction had 7 bases not matched to a gene; V was cut back by 4 bases and J by 4 bases. The CDR3 covers 14 residues. Per germline, CDR1 SGHNT and CDR2 YYREEE (reference sequence). The CDR3 region has the DNA TGTGCCAGCAGCCTGCAGCGGGAGCGGTACGAGCAGTACTTC. It is translated as CASSLQRERYEQYF.

This clone was counted a single time. J is TRBJ2-3 and V is TRBV6-6; D may be TRBD2 (6 bases). The germline gives CDR1 MNHNY, CDR2 SVGAGI (reference sequence). The V gene lost 5 bases and the J gene lost 3 bases, with 9 bases spanning the gap. The CDR3 is 13 amino acids. The CDR3, as DNA: TGTGCCAGCAGTGCTCGGGAGACAGATACGCAGTATTTT. As protein: CASSARETDTQYF.

The chain joins TRBV7-6 to TRBJ1-2, with D perhaps TRBD1 (6 bases). The length of the CDR3 is 13 residues. Between the trimmed V and J ends, which lost 6 bases and 8 bases, there was a span of 16 bases. The germline V gene encodes CDR1 SGHVS and CDR2 FNYEAQ. In DNA, the CDR3 is TGTGCCAGCAGGATGAACAGGGATGAGGGCTACACCTTC. Its translation: CASRMNRDEGYTF.

This clone was observed many times. This chain uses TRBV5-1 with TRBJ1-1; 7 bases align to TRBD1. CDR1 and CDR2 (germline): SGHRS, YFSETQ. The V segment lost 3 bases and the J segment 4 bases; nucleotides outside the gene matches: 9. The CDR3 loop spans 15 amino acids. In DNA form, the CDR3 reads TGCGCCAGCAGCTCCGGACAGGCCTCGACCACTGAAGCTTTCTTT. It translates to CASSSGQASTTEAFF.

The chain employs TRBV6-1 and TRBJ2-2, with a tentative D call TRBD2 (7 bases). V was shortened by 2 bases and J by 2 bases, with 15 bases between the two germline ends. This CDR3 is 17 amino acids long. Germline values: CDR1 MNHNS, CDR2 SASEGT. CDR3 coding DNA: TGTGCCAGCAGTGAACTGGGGGCTAGCGGAAACACCGGGGAGCTGTTTTTT. As protein: CASSELGASGNTGELFF.

The CDR3 region is CAWRDKAVEKLFF. Written as DNA, the CDR3 is TGTGCCTGGAGGGATAAGGCCGTTGAAAAACTGTTTTTT. The chain joins TRBV30 to TRBJ1-4; no clear D gene. The V gene's germline CDR1 is GTSNPN and CDR2 SVGIG (reference sequence). The V and J ends lost 3 bases and 7 bases respectively, with 12 bases between them. This CDR3 region has 13 residues.

This chain joins TRBV25-1 and TRBJ2-5; D unresolved. There are 14 residues in the CDR3. The germline V gene has CDR1 MGHDK and CDR2 SYGVNS. V lost 6 bases to trimming and J lost 1 base, with 12 bases between them. CDR3 region: CASRAPDFQETQYF. The CDR3, as DNA: TGTGCCAGCAGAGCGCCCGATTTCCAAGAGACCCAGTACTTC.

This clone was found a few times. The chain links TRBV27 to TRBJ2-3; tentatively, D is TRBD1 or TRBD2 (5 bases each). Germline V gene data show CDR1 as MNHEY and CDR2 as SMNVEV (reference sequence). V dropped 5 bases and J dropped 10 bases, with 19 bases sitting between them. The CDR3 length is 14 residues. The CDR3 region has the DNA TGTGCCAGCAGTCCCCGGGGCGCCCGCTTCGCGCAGTATTTT. Protein: CASSPRGARFAQYF.

In regard to this clone: Other DNA sequences within the sample encode an identical CDR3. The rearrangement links TRBV19 to TRBJ2-5; D is unresolved. V was clipped by 3 bases and J by 4 bases, with 12 bases between them. Germline V gene data show CDR1 as LNHDA and CDR2 as SQIVND (reference sequence). CDR3 length: 14 amino acids. The CDR3, as DNA: TGTGCCAGTAGTATTGCCGGCGCTGGAGAGACCCAGTACTTC. Translating gives CASSIAGAGETQYF.

For the CDR3, the DNA is TGCAGCGCTGGCGGGACCCATGAGCAGTTCTTC. This sequence encodes CSAGGTHEQFF. The chain recombines TRBV29-1 with TRBJ2-1; possible D gene TRBD2, 6 bases. Trimming shortened V by 7 bases and J by 8 bases, and 12 bases separated the two germline ends. Germline-derived CDR1 and CDR2 are SQVTM and ANQGSEA. The CDR3 contains 11 residues.